This T cell receptor beta chain was recovered during a study of identifying expanded T cells in peripheral blood. This CDR3 contains 12 residues. Per germline, CDR1 SGHAT and CDR2 FQNNGV. With 2 bases removed from V and 4 bases from J, the gap between germline ends came to 3 bases. Turning to this clone: No antigen is known for it.

Regarding the study as a whole: Technical replicates showed around 1.2 changed clones; two weeks about 16; four weeks 19. Clone count variance between roughly 2-week samples rose with total template count.

During the collection period, no donor immune events like infections were recorded. Sequencing used immunoSEQ multiplex PCR; TCRdb keeps in-frame clones, though not all of them. Of 70,000 to 100,000 clones listed, roughly 90% are singletons. What was sequenced was blood. The sequence was obtained from a person between 18 and 75 years old in good health. V is TRBV11-2 and J is TRBJ2-1; D not resolved. The CDR3 DNA follows: TGTGCCAGCAGCTTACAGTACAATGAGCAGTTCTTC. Its translation: CASSLQYNEQFF. The variable domain in full, with the rest retrieved from reference TRBV11-2 and TRBJ2-1, is EAGVAQSPRYKIIEKRQSVAFWCNPISGHATLYWYQQILGQGPKLLIQFQNNGVVDDSQLPKDRFSAERLKGVDSTLKIQPAKLEDSAVYLCASSLQYNEQFFGPGTRLTVL.